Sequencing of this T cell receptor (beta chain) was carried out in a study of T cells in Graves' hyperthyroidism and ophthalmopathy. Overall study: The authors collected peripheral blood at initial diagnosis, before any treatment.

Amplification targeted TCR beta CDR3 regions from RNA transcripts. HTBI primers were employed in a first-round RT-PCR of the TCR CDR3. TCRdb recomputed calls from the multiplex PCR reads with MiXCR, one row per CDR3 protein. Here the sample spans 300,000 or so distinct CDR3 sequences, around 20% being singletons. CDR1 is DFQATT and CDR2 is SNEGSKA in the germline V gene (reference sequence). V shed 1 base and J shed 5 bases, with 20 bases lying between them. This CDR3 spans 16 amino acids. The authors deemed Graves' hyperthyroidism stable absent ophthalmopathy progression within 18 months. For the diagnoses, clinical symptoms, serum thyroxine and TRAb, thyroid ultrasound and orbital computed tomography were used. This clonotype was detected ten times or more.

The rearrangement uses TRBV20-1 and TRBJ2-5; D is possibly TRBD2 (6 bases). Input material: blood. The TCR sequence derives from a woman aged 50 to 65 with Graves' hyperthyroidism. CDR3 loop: CSARGGGTATRETQYF. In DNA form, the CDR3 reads TGCAGTGCTAGAGGGGGAGGAACGGCCACGCGGGAGACCCAGTACTTC.